Listed below are T cell receptor beta chains from one sample, sequenced in a study of shared clonotypes between healthy human individuals. Clones were read by immunoSEQ multiplex PCR, and TCRdb kept only the in-frame ones, dropping some. The sample yields about 480,000 clones, 60% to 80% seen once. The specimen sequenced was PBMCs. These receptors were collected from a woman in her thirties or forties in good health. Some clones in this sample may be carry-over from other donors' samples. Each CDR3 is given with its conserved first and last residue. D genes are given only for firm matches. Not every row has a clone size; where given, it reads once, few, many or a size class.

d_gene: TRBD1
j_gene: TRBJ1-5
abundance: -
v_gene: TRBV6-6
CDR3aa: CASRGGQGGNQPQHF
CDR3nt: TGTGCCAGCAGGGGAGGACAGGGTGGCAATCAGCCCCAGCATTTT

d_gene: -
j_gene: TRBJ1-1
abundance: few
v_gene: TRBV6-6
CDR3aa: CASSWRTEAFF
CDR3nt: TGTGCCAGCAGTTGGAGAACTGAAGCTTTCTTT

d_gene: -
j_gene: TRBJ2-7
abundance: -
v_gene: TRBV18
CDR3aa: CASSPPSRSSYEQYF
CDR3nt: TGTGCCAGCTCACCACCCTCCCGGAGCTCCTACGAGCAGTACTTC

d_gene: TRBD1
j_gene: TRBJ1-1
abundance: -
v_gene: TRBV9
CDR3aa: CASSVGRGQTEAFF
CDR3nt: TGTGCCAGCAGCGTAGGCAGGGGGCAAACTGAAGCTTTCTTT

d_gene: -
j_gene: TRBJ2-1
abundance: once
v_gene: TRBV4-2
CDR3aa: CASSPLDRDNEQFF
CDR3nt: TGTGCCAGCAGCCCCCTGGACCGGGACAATGAGCAGTTCTTC

d_gene: -
j_gene: TRBJ2-7
abundance: -
v_gene: TRBV10-2
CDR3aa: CASSEVQGTYEQYF
CDR3nt: TGCGCCAGCAGTGAGGTACAGGGAACCTACGAGCAGTACTTC

d_gene: -
j_gene: TRBJ1-5
abundance: -
v_gene: TRBV27
CDR3aa: CASSLLGVNQPQHF
CDR3nt: TGTGCCAGCAGTTTATTGGGGGTTAATCAGCCCCAGCATTTT

d_gene: -
j_gene: TRBJ1-2
abundance: once
v_gene: TRBV30
CDR3aa: CAWSLGGANYGYTF
CDR3nt: TGTGCCTGGAGCCTCGGGGGCGCTAACTATGGCTACACCTTC

d_gene: -
j_gene: TRBJ2-7
abundance: -
v_gene: TRBV19
CDR3aa: CASSEAVSYEQYF
CDR3nt: TGTGCCAGTAGTGAGGCGGTTTCCTACGAGCAGTACTTC

d_gene: TRBD1
j_gene: TRBJ2-7
abundance: -
v_gene: TRBV5-8
CDR3aa: CASSLDGDRGSYEQYF
CDR3nt: TGTGCCAGCAGCTTGGATGGGGACAGGGGTTCGTACGAGCAGTACTTC

d_gene: -
j_gene: TRBJ2-3
abundance: -
v_gene: TRBV5-1
CDR3aa: CASSSPTALTSTDTQYF
CDR3nt: TGCGCCAGCAGCTCCCCTACTGCACTCACTAGCACAGATACGCAGTATTTT

d_gene: TRBD1
j_gene: TRBJ1-4
abundance: -
v_gene: TRBV19
CDR3aa: CASSTTGGNEKLFF
CDR3nt: TGTGCCAGTAGCACGACAGGGGGTAATGAAAAACTGTTTTTT

d_gene: -
j_gene: TRBJ2-7
abundance: -
v_gene: TRBV28
CDR3aa: CASSLSGGIHEQYF
CDR3nt: TGTGCCAGCAGTTTGTCAGGGGGGATACACGAGCAGTACTTC

d_gene: TRBD2
j_gene: TRBJ2-1
abundance: few
v_gene: TRBV5-1
CDR3aa: CASSGLAGASNEQFF
CDR3nt: TGCGCCAGCAGCGGTCTAGCGGGAGCGAGCAATGAGCAGTTCTTC